These T cell receptor beta chains were read from a single sample in a study of T cell responses to AZD1222 COVID-19 vaccine. Sequenced by immunoSEQ multiplex PCR; TCRdb stores in-frame clones only, minus some. The sample yields about 77,000 clones, about 92% seen once. This specimen was peripheral blood, taken 28 days after the second AZD1222 dose. The source is an adult who received the AZD1222 COVID-19 vaccine. Both conserved end residues are part of each CDR3. A D gene is named only where the DNA matches it firmly. Clone size is shown for a subset of rows, as once, few, many or a class of expanded clone.

v_gene	j_gene	d_gene	abundance	len	CDR3nt	CDR3aa
TRBV18	TRBJ1-5	TRBD1	once	15	TGTGCCAGCTCACCACGGGACAGGGACGGACAGCCCCAGCATTTT	CASSPRDRDGQPQHF
TRBV30	TRBJ1-1	NA	NA	12	TGTGCCTGGAGTCCAGGGAACACTGAAGCTTTCTTT	CAWSPGNTEAFF
TRBV28	TRBJ2-1	TRBD1	NA	15	TGTGCCAGCAGTTTATGGCAGGGGGAAGGAAATGAGCAGTTCTTC	CASSLWQGEGNEQFF
TRBV5-1	TRBJ1-2	NA	NA	14	TGCGCCAGCAGCCAGGCCTCCGCTAACTATGGCTACACCTTC	CASSQASANYGYTF
TRBV13	TRBJ2-1	NA	NA	13	TGTGCCAGCAGCTTAGCCGACAGGTATGAGCAGTTCTTC	CASSLADRYEQFF
TRBV3-1/TRBV3-2	TRBJ1-2	NA	NA	17	TGTGCCAGCAGCCAAGAGGGGCACACTAAAAGGGTCTATGGCTACACCTTC	CASSQEGHTKRVYGYTF
TRBV10-2	TRBJ2-2	NA	NA	15	TGCGCCAGCAGTGAGGGCAGGACGAACACCGGGGAGCTGTTTTTT	CASSEGRTNTGELFF
TRBV14	TRBJ2-1	TRBD2	NA	16	TGTGCCAGCAGCCAGGGACTAGCGGGAGTGAGGAATGAGCAGTTCTTC	CASSQGLAGVRNEQFF
TRBV14	TRBJ2-7	TRBD1	NA	14	TGTGCCAGCAGCCCGACAGGGGACGTCCACGAGCAGTACTTC	CASSPTGDVHEQYF
TRBV18	TRBJ1-1	NA	few	14	TGTGCCAGCTCAAATAGGAACCCCAACACTGAAGCTTTCTTT	CASSNRNPNTEAFF
TRBV27	TRBJ1-2	TRBD1	NA	12	TGTGCCAGCGGTACAGGGGGCTATGGCTACACCTTC	CASGTGGYGYTF
TRBV12-5	TRBJ1-2	TRBD1	NA	15	TGTGCTAGTGGTTTACGCAGGGGGCTAAACTATGGCTACACCTTC	CASGLRRGLNYGYTF
TRBV14	TRBJ2-1	NA	once	14	TGTGCCAGCAGCCAAGGATGGGCGGGCCTGCAGCAGTTCTTC	CASSQGWAGLQQFF
TRBV20-1	TRBJ1-6	NA	NA	18	TGCAGTGCTAGTTCGCTTGCGGCTCTCGGCTCCTATAATTCACCCCTCCACTTT	CSASSLAALGSYNSPLHF
TRBV19	TRBJ2-2	NA	NA	12	TGTGCCAGTAGTTCCTCCCCCGGGGAGCTGTTTTTT	CASSSSPGELFF
TRBV5-1	TRBJ2-5	NA	NA	15	TGCGCCAGCAGCTCCCCCCCGAGCATTTCGGAGACCCAGTACTTC	CASSSPPSISETQYF
TRBV18	TRBJ2-1	TRBD2	NA	19	TGTGCCAGCTCACCAACGGGACTAGCGGGAGGTAGCTCCTACAATGAGCAGTTCTTC	CASSPTGLAGGSSYNEQFF
TRBV20-1	TRBJ2-7	NA	NA	12	TGCAGTGCTAGTGCGCGTACCTACGAGCAGTACTTC	CSASARTYEQYF
TRBV27	TRBJ2-7	NA	NA	12	TGTGCCAGCACCCCCCCGACCTACGAGCAGTACTTC	CASTPPTYEQYF
TRBV30	TRBJ1-1	NA	NA	15	TGTGCCTGGAGTAGCGCATACCGGTGGAACACTGAAGCTTTCTTT	CAWSSAYRWNTEAFF
TRBV15	TRBJ2-2	NA	NA	19	TGTGCCACCAGCAGAGATGCGGTAGGGCGCGCTGCGAACACCGGGGAGCTGTTTTTT	CATSRDAVGRAANTGELFF
TRBV21-1	TRBJ2-7	NA	NA	13	TGTGCCAGCAGGTACACATACCCCTACGAGCAGTACTTC	CASRYTYPYEQYF
TRBV19	TRBJ2-7	TRBD2	NA	15	TGTGCCAGTAGTAGGTTTTCGGGGGGGTACTACGAGCAGTACTTC	CASSRFSGGYYEQYF
TRBV18	TRBJ1-5	NA	NA	13	TGTGCCAGCTCACCGGAACAGAATCAGCCCCAGCATTTT	CASSPEQNQPQHF
TRBV4-2	TRBJ2-2	NA	few	14	TGTGCCAGCAGCCAAGGAGTAGAGACCGGGGAGCTGTTTTTT	CASSQGVETGELFF
TRBV7-7	TRBJ2-5	TRBD2	NA	17	TGTGCCAGCAGCTCCGGGACTAGCGGGAGGAGAGGGGAGACCCAGTACTTC	CASSSGTSGRRGETQYF
TRBV10-3	TRBJ1-5	NA	NA	18	TGTGCCATCAGTGAGTCTTTCGGGGACCTTCGGAGCAATCAGCCCCAGCATTTT	CAISESFGDLRSNQPQHF
TRBV7-2	TRBJ2-1	NA	NA	12	TGTGCCAGCAGCTTAGATCACAATGAGCAGTTCTTC	CASSLDHNEQFF
TRBV20-1	TRBJ1-1	NA	NA	15	TGCAGTGCTAGTCAGGTCAGCTCCCAGAACACTGAAGCTTTCTTT	CSASQVSSQNTEAFF
TRBV27	TRBJ2-1	TRBD2	once	15	TGTGCCAGCAGTCCACGAATTAGCGGGGGGAATGAGCAGTTCTTC	CASSPRISGGNEQFF
TRBV29-1	TRBJ1-5	NA	NA	13	TGCAGCGTTGTTGCGAGTTGGGGTCAGCCCCAGCATTTT	CSVVASWGQPQHF
TRBV4-3	TRBJ1-1	NA	NA	16	TGCGCCAGCAGCCAAGAGAGGGCCAGACCGAACACTGAAGCTTTCTTT	CASSQERARPNTEAFF
TRBV11-2	TRBJ1-2	NA	NA	15	TGTGCCAGCAGCTTATCGATTGAGGAGAGCTATGGCTACACCTTC	CASSLSIEESYGYTF
TRBV4-3	TRBJ2-3	TRBD2	many	16	TGCGCCAGCAGCCAAGAGTTAGCGGGAGGGCCGGATACGCAGTATTTT	CASSQELAGGPDTQYF
TRBV5-1	TRBJ1-1	NA	few	13	TGCGCCAGCAGCTTGCTGGGTGGCACTGAAGCTTTCTTT	CASSLLGGTEAFF
TRBV11-2	TRBJ2-7	NA	once	15	TGTGCCAGCAGCTTAGATACCGGCGGGACCTACGAGCAGTACTTC	CASSLDTGGTYEQYF
TRBV7-2	TRBJ2-7	TRBD2	NA	16	TGTGCCAGCAGCTTATGGAGCGGGAGTGTAGGCTACGAGCAGTACTTC	CASSLWSGSVGYEQYF
TRBV20-1	TRBJ1-1	NA	NA	11	TGCAGTGCTCTTGAGGCGGCTGAAGCTTTCTTT	CSALEAAEAFF
TRBV5-1	TRBJ1-6	NA	NA	18	TGCGCCAGCAGCTACCGCCGGGACGCCTACTCCTATAATTCACCCCTCCACTTT	CASSYRRDAYSYNSPLHF
TRBV28	TRBJ2-4	NA	NA	11	TGTGCCAGCAGTACAGGAAACATTCAGTACTTC	CASSTGNIQYF
TRBV6-1	TRBJ1-5	NA	once	15	TGTGCCAGCAGTGAAGAAGGACAGCAAAATCAGCCCCAGCATTTT	CASSEEGQQNQPQHF
TRBV12-3/TRBV12-4	TRBJ1-1	NA	NA	13	TGTGCCAGCAGTTCGGACAGGAACACTGAAGCTTTCTTT	CASSSDRNTEAFF
TRBV6-6	TRBJ2-3	TRBD2	NA	13	TGTGCCAGCAGAGGGGACTACTCAGATACGCAGTATTTT	CASRGDYSDTQYF
TRBV3-1/TRBV3-2	TRBJ1-4	NA	NA	13	TGTGCCAGCAGCCAAGGACAGAGTGAAAAACTGTTTTTT	CASSQGQSEKLFF
TRBV12-5	TRBJ1-4	NA	NA	14	TGTGCTAGTGGTTCCAGTGCAACTAATGAAAAACTGTTTTTT	CASGSSATNEKLFF
TRBV5-4	TRBJ2-7	NA	NA	13	TGTGCCAGCAGCTTGTCTGGAGAATACGAGCAGTACTTC	CASSLSGEYEQYF
TRBV12-3/TRBV12-4	TRBJ2-1	NA	NA	13	TGTGCCAGCAGTTTAGGTCAAAACAATGAGCAGTTCTTC	CASSLGQNNEQFF
TRBV7-3	TRBJ1-1	NA	NA	14	TGTGCCAGCAGCCCCCAACCGGATGGGGCTGAAGCTTTCTTT	CASSPQPDGAEAFF